The 9 T cell receptor beta chains in this list originate from one sample, sequenced in a study of T cell changes during pregnancy in multiple sclerosis. The assay was immunoSEQ multiplex PCR, and TCRdb's table has in-frame clones only and misses some. The data show some 40,000 clones, roughly 89% seen once. Sample: CD4+ T cells from peripheral blood mononuclear cells, taken in the first trimester of pregnancy. These receptors were taken from a female donor with multiple sclerosis, enrolled in a pregnancy study.

V gene TRBV19 combines with J gene TRBJ2-3; 8 nucleotides align to TRBD1. Germline loops: CDR1 LNHDA, CDR2 SQIVND (reference sequence). The CDR3 is 18 amino acids. The V segment lost 5 bases and the J segment 5 bases; nucleotides outside the gene matches: 18. CDR3 in amino acids: CASSPSRGQATRRDTQYF. The CDR3 coding sequence is TGTGCCAGTAGTCCCTCCCGGGGACAGGCAACTAGGAGAGATACGCAGTATTTT.

This clone was seen a few times. The chain combines TRBV28 with TRBJ1-5, with a possible D match to TRBD1 (5 bases). Germline lookup yields CDR1 MDHEN and CDR2 SYDVKM. V lost 1 base to trimming and J lost 3 bases, with 7 bases between them. CDR3 length: 14 residues. CDR3 nucleotides: TGTGCCAGCAGTTTATTTGGGGCCAATCAGCCCCAGCATTTT. It encodes CASSLFGANQPQHF. Variable domain in full (rest from reference TRBV28 and TRBJ1-5): DVKVTQSSRYLVKRTGEKVFLECVQDMDHENMFWYRQDPGLGLRLIYFSYDVKMKEKGDIPEGYSVSREKKERFSLILESASTNQTSMYLCASSLFGANQPQHFGDGTRLSIL.

The chain recombines TRBV9 with TRBJ2-3; 8 nucleotides line up with TRBD2. The V gene end was trimmed by 1 base and the J gene end by 4 bases; junction bases not matched to a gene: 5. Germline values: CDR1 SGDLS, CDR2 YYNGEE. The CDR3 runs 15 residues. CDR3 residues: CASSVHDGRADTQYF. In DNA form, the CDR3 reads TGTGCCAGCAGCGTACATGACGGGAGGGCAGATACGCAGTATTTT. The whole variable domain, filled in from reference TRBV9 and TRBJ2-3, reads DSGVTQTPKHLITATGQRVTLRCSPRSGDLSVYWYQQSLDQGLQFLIQYYNGEERAKGNILERFSAQQFPDLHSELNLSSLELGDSALYFCASSVHDGRADTQYFGPGTRLTVL.

The genes are TRBV7-3 and TRBJ2-7, with 8 bases fitting TRBD2. The ends lost 5 bases at V and 3 bases at J; junction bases unmatched: 9. Germline V gene data show CDR1 as SGHTA and CDR2 as FQGTGA. The CDR3 is 15 amino acids. The CDR3 protein is CASSPPGGRLYEQYF. In nucleotides, the CDR3 is TGTGCCAGCAGCCCTCCGGGGGGGCGTCTCTACGAGCAGTACTTC.

CDR3 loop: CASSQPTRGGSGNTIYF. The CDR3 DNA reads as TGCGCCAGCAGCCAACCTACAAGGGGAGGCTCTGGAAACACCATATATTTT. The chain couples TRBV4-1 to TRBJ1-3, with a tentative D call TRBD1 (5 bases). V dropped 2 bases and J dropped 0 bases, with 14 bases sitting between them. Germline assignment: CDR1 MGHRA and CDR2 YSYEKL. There are 17 residues in the CDR3.

This rearrangement joins TRBV19 to TRBJ2-7, with 9 bases aligning to TRBD1. V lost 3 bases to trimming and J lost 5 bases; unmatched junction nucleotides: 8. Germline V CDR1 and CDR2: LNHDA, SQIVND (reference sequence). The CDR3 has 15 amino acids. Here the CDR3 DNA reads TGTGCCAGTAGTATTGGATCGGGACAGGGCCACGAGCAGTACTTC. The encoded protein is CASSIGSGQGHEQYF.

The rearrangement uses TRBV6-1 and TRBJ2-7; D may be TRBD2 (6 bases). Looked up from germline, CDR1 is MNHNS and CDR2 is SASEGT. V dropped 4 bases and J dropped 2 bases, with 12 bases sitting between them. The CDR3 runs 14 residues. CDR3 loop: CASSGGDAAYEQYF. The CDR3 DNA sequence: TGTGCCAGCAGTGGGGGGGACGCCGCCTACGAGCAGTACTTC.

The chain carries TRBV28 and TRBJ2-7; TRBD2 matches at 14 bases. J gave up 4 bases and V 2 bases, and 1 base lay outside the gene matches. The germline gives CDR1 MDHEN, CDR2 SYDVKM. The CDR3 spans 15 residues. The CDR3 DNA reads TGTGCCAGCAGTTTAGGGACTAGCGGGAGATACGAGCAGTACTTC. Protein sequence: CASSLGTSGRYEQYF.

This clone was picked up one time. The chain joins TRBV9 to TRBJ2-3; D remains ambiguous. Germline V gene data show CDR1 as SGDLS and CDR2 as YYNGEE. The CDR3 extends over 11 amino acids. Trimming took off 4 bases at V and 8 bases at J, with 8 bases between the two ends. DNA of the CDR3: TGTGCCAGCAGCCCCCATGTTACGCAGTATTTT. It is translated as CASSPHVTQYF.